This is a list of T cell receptor beta chains from one sample in a study of cytomegalovirus exposure and HLA in healthy donors. The data were produced by immunoSEQ multiplex PCR, yet TCRdb's version contains in-frame clones alone and is incomplete. Of 160,000 or so clones listed, about three quarters are singletons. Sample: PBMCs. Receptor source: a woman in her forties in good health and CMV-seronegative. CDR3s include the opening cysteine and the closing phenylalanine or tryptophan.

TRBJ2-2,TRBV27,CASSLSGKSGELFF
TRBJ1-5,TRBV7-2,CASSPGYQPQHF
TRBJ2-2,TRBV19,CASTRGDRGAGGELFF
TRBJ1-5,TRBV5-1,CASSFDSGGNQPQHF
TRBJ2-1,TRBV2,CASSQDSSYNEQFF
TRBJ2-2,TRBV6-4,CASREQGVAGELFF
TRBJ2-3,TRBV6-1,CASILAGEDTQYF
TRBJ2-7,TRBV2,CASRTDKGWIEQYF
TRBJ1-4,TRBV5-1,CASSSGGTGTGSGKLFF
TRBJ1-2,TRBV7-2,CASSLIGTGGYGYTF
TRBJ1-2,TRBV7-2,CASSIITGGLGYTF
TRBJ2-5,TRBV5-1,CASSSGAQETQYF
TRBJ1-2,TRBV29-1,CSVEGSGTVPYGYTF
TRBJ1-2,TRBV4-2,CASSQAPGQGYGYTF
NA,TRBV7-2,CASSLVAVDLYEQYF
TRBJ1-5,TRBV18,CASSSDPPGDNQPQHF
TRBJ2-7,TRBV2,CASRDRDRNYEQYF
TRBJ2-7,TRBV4-2,CASSKPPGESYEQYF
TRBJ1-2,TRBV5-1,CASSLGQGHGYTF
TRBJ2-7,TRBV7-8,CASSSTSYEQYF
TRBJ1-2,TRBV19,CASSIRTANYGYTF
TRBJ1-6,TRBV6-6,CASSTEGQLNSPLHF
TRBJ2-3,TRBV19,CASSISVVGRGPTSTDTQYF
TRBJ2-3,TRBV28,CASLRSDTQYF
TRBJ1-2,TRBV5-1,CASTLRGGSQDGYTF
TRBJ1-1,TRBV9,CASSVAPDTEAFF
TRBJ2-1,TRBV7-6,CASSPAIGGRGGYNEQFF
TRBJ1-1,TRBV11-2,CASSPQGTARSEAFF
TRBJ1-6,TRBV14,CASSQHLGRRYATSPLHF
TRBJ2-1,TRBV5-5,CASSTAGGTYNEQFF
TRBJ2-5,TRBV18,CASSPPASGGRGLETQYF
TRBJ2-5,TRBV2,CASSEGGASGYQETQYF
TRBJ2-7,TRBV4-1,CASSQAPEARPYEQYF
TRBJ1-2,TRBV28,CASSRPGTGFYGYTF
TRBJ2-3,TRBV27,CASSVDRGRDTQYF
TRBJ2-5,TRBV28,CASSPLGEGARETQYF
TRBJ1-2,TRBV18,CASSEDRVGTYTF
TRBJ2-7,TRBV5-4,CASSAVAGAHEQYF
TRBJ2-7,TRBV29-1,CSVDPSGDYEQYF
TRBJ2-2,TRBV19,CASRIGGGELFF
TRBJ1-4,TRBV5-1,CASSLVGRGAGVANEKLFF
TRBJ2-7,TRBV5-6,CASSPLSLGNSYEQYF
NA,TRBV2,CAVLTLRPFEQYF